The 25 T cell receptor beta chains presented below share a single source sample, sequenced in a study of brain T cells in children with intractable seizures (dated by TCRdb to about 2021). The library was built by means of the immunoSEQ multiplex PCR assay. TCRdb provides this immuneACCESS table in a form limited to in-frame rearrangements. Some clones are lacking; in checked studies, under half of them reflect an unresolved V gene, and why the rest are absent is not known. The table for this sample lists fewer than 85,000 clones; 85% to 95% of them were counted only once. Of the sample, 1.5% to 1.7% falls within the top ten clones. In the paper's terms, the time point label means: resected brain tissue, or blood drawn just prior to surgery. The material sequenced was peripheral blood, taken at surgery. The origin of the receptors is a boy under three years old with tuberous sclerosis and intractable seizures.

The chain carries TRBV28 and TRBJ2-1, with D perhaps TRBD1 (6 bases). Trimming removed 3 bases from V and 3 bases from J, with 21 bases in between. The CDR3 runs to 18 residues. CDR1 is MDHEN and CDR2 is SYDVKM in the germline V gene. The CDR3 sequence: CASSLPLNRARFYNEQFF. The CDR3 DNA reads as TGTGCCAGCAGTTTGCCCCTCAACAGGGCCCGCTTCTACAATGAGCAGTTCTTC.

The chain carries TRBV30 and TRBJ1-2; 7 bases agree with TRBD1. CDR3 size: 12 residues. Germline V gene data show CDR1 as GTSNPN and CDR2 as SVGIG (reference sequence). V gave up 2 bases and J gave up 6 bases; unmatched junction bases: 3. CDR3 nucleotides: TGTGCCTGGAGTCCCACAGGGGATGGCTACACCTTC. This codes for CAWSPTGDGYTF. Full variable domain (remainder filled in from reference TRBV30 and TRBJ1-2): SQTIHQWPATLVQPVGSPLSLECTVEGTSNPNLYWYRQAAGRGLQLLFYSVGIGQISSEVPQNLSASRPQDRQFILSSKKLLLSDSGFYLCAWSPTGDGYTFGSGTRLTVV.

The chain carries TRBV2 and TRBJ2-7, with 7 nucleotides matching TRBD1. The ends lost 4 bases at V and 1 base at J; junction bases unmatched: 10. Per germline, CDR1 SNHLY and CDR2 FYNNEI. There are 16 residues in the CDR3. CDR3 loop: CASSVEGQRLSYEQYF. CDR3 nucleotides: TGTGCCAGCAGTGTTGAGGGACAGCGCCTTTCCTACGAGCAGTACTTC.

The rearrangement uses TRBV27 and TRBJ1-6; D possibly corresponds to TRBD1 (5 bases). The CDR3 length is 17 residues. The germline V gene has CDR1 MNHEY and CDR2 SMNVEV (reference sequence). V lost 0 bases and J 0 bases, leaving 9 bases between the germline ends. DNA of the CDR3: TGTGCCAGCAGTTTATCCCACAGGAGCTCCTATAATTCACCCCTCCACTTT. Translation gives CASSLSHRSSYNSPLHF.

V is TRBV5-6 and J is TRBJ1-1, with D maybe TRBD1 (6 bases). Germline V CDR1 and CDR2: SGHDT, YYEEEE. The CDR3 runs 13 residues. The ends were cut back, 3 bases at V and 7 bases at J, with 13 bases in the middle. This CDR3 reads CASSWGPGSEAFF. CDR3 nucleotides: TGTGCCAGCAGCTGGGGGCCGGGCAGTGAAGCTTTCTTT.

In its sample, this clone was seen a few times. V is TRBV15 and J is TRBJ1-5; D unresolved. V lost 0 bases, J lost 7 bases, and 10 bases lay in between. From germline, CDR1 is LNHNV and CDR2 YYDKDF (reference sequence). This CDR3 has 14 residues. CDR3 loop: CATSRENINQPQHF. The CDR3 bases are TGTGCCACCAGCAGAGAGAATATTAACCAGCCCCAGCATTTT.

As DNA, the CDR3 is TGTGCCAGCAGCTTTCGGACAGGGCAAAACCCTAGCACAGATACGCAGTATTTT. Translating gives CASSFRTGQNPSTDTQYF. The chain joins TRBV7-8 to TRBJ2-3, with 8 bases lining up with TRBD1. Germline CDR1 SGHVS, CDR2 FQNEAQ. Trimming cost V 3 bases and J 0 bases; bases outside gene matches: 11. The CDR3 length is 18 residues.

The V call is TRBV9, the J call TRBJ2-5; 10 bases agree with TRBD2. This CDR3 is 15 amino acids long. V dropped 4 bases and J dropped 5; count of bases not matched to a gene: 8. The germline V gene encodes CDR1 SGDLS and CDR2 YYNGEE. The CDR3 loop is CASSPGLAWEETQYF. In nucleotides, the CDR3 is TGTGCCAGCAGCCCGGGACTAGCGTGGGAGGAGACCCAGTACTTC. Based on the CDR3 plus reference TRBV9 and TRBJ2-5, the full variable domain is DSGVTQTPKHLITATGQRVTLRCSPRSGDLSVYWYQQSLDQGLQFLIQYYNGEERAKGNILERFSAQQFPDLHSELNLSSLELGDSALYFCASSPGLAWEETQYFGPGTRLLVL.

V usage is TRBV19 and J usage is TRBJ2-7, with D unclear. Trimming stripped 5 bases from V and 6 bases from J, with 17 bases between. There are 14 residues in the CDR3. Germline assignment: CDR1 LNHDA and CDR2 SQIVND (reference sequence). This CDR3 is CASSFGLMAGEQYF. In DNA, the CDR3 is TGTGCCAGTAGTTTCGGCCTCATGGCCGGCGAGCAGTACTTC.

The chain is built from TRBV30 and TRBJ1-1; possibly TRBD1 for D (5 bases). This CDR3 region has 14 residues. The germline V and J ends were trimmed by 8 bases and 4 bases, with 20 bases remaining between them. Germline V lookup: CDR1 GTSNPN, CDR2 SVGIG (reference sequence). The CDR3 loop is CAGTTGPWGTEAFF. The CDR3 region has the DNA TGTGCCGGCACAACGGGACCTTGGGGCACTGAAGCTTTCTTT.

The chain has TRBV27 and TRBJ2-1; 13 bases map to TRBD2. The V gene's germline CDR1 is MNHEY and CDR2 SMNVEV (reference sequence). V was pared by 5 bases and J by 7 bases, with 17 bases of the junction left unmatched. This CDR3 has 19 residues. DNA for the CDR3: TGTGCCAGCAGTCCCAGGACTAGCGGGAGTCTAAAAGGGGGGAATGAGCAGTTCTTC. Its protein is CASSPRTSGSLKGGNEQFF.

The rearrangement uses TRBV5-4 and TRBJ1-4, with D maybe TRBD1 (6 bases). The CDR3 has 14 amino acids. CDR1 and CDR2 from the germline V gene are SGHNT and YYREEE (reference sequence). V was pared by 1 base and J by 2 bases, with 6 bases between. CDR3 amino acids: CASSLTGTNEKLFF. Here the CDR3 DNA reads TGTGCCAGCAGCTTGACAGGGACTAATGAAAAACTGTTTTTT.

V gene TRBV30 combines with J gene TRBJ1-2; D is undetermined. CDR1 GTSNPN and CDR2 SVGIG come from the germline V gene (reference sequence). V shed 2 bases and J shed 1 base, with 8 bases lying between them. CDR3 size: 13 residues. In nucleotides, the CDR3 is TGTGCCTGGAGTCCGGGAGATAACTATGGCTACACCTTC. Amino acid sequence: CAWSPGDNYGYTF.

This clone has only a few counts. CDR3 sequence (DNA): TGTGCCAGCAGTCTGGCCTATCAGCCCCAGCATTTT. Its translation: CASSLAYQPQHF. V usage is TRBV6-5 and J usage is TRBJ1-5; D gene unclear. Between the trimmed V and J ends, which lost 5 bases and 5 bases, there was a span of 7 bases. The length of the CDR3 is 12 residues. Germline V lookup: CDR1 MNHEY, CDR2 SVGAGI.

V usage is TRBV13 and J usage is TRBJ1-1; 7 bases are shared with TRBD1. V shed 3 bases and J 3 bases; nucleotides not matched to a gene: 10. In germline, CDR1 is PRHDT, CDR2 FYEKMQ (reference sequence). This CDR3 has 16 residues. This chain's CDR3 is CASSFSPTGADTEAFF. The CDR3 DNA reads TGTGCCAGCAGCTTTTCCCCAACAGGGGCGGACACTGAAGCTTTCTTT.

The rearrangement uses TRBV11-3 and TRBJ2-2; 11 nucleotides agree with TRBD2. The V segment lost 5 bases and the J segment 6 bases; nucleotides outside the gene matches: 8. CDR3 size: 16 residues. CDR1 and CDR2 (germline): SGHNT, YENEEA. CDR3 region: CASSPTSGSPPGELFF. CDR3 DNA: TGTGCCAGCAGCCCTACTAGCGGGAGCCCGCCCGGGGAGCTGTTTTTT.

The rearrangement links TRBV5-1 to TRBJ2-2; a possible D gene is TRBD1 (6 bases). The V gene's germline CDR1 is SGHRS and CDR2 YFSETQ. V lost 1 base to trimming and J lost 3 bases, with 13 bases between them. This CDR3 comprises 16 residues. The CDR3 region is CASSLRAGVYTGELFF. CDR3 nucleotides: TGCGCCAGCAGCTTGAGGGCAGGGGTGTACACCGGGGAGCTGTTTTTT.

The genes are TRBV5-1 and TRBJ2-3; 7 nucleotides match TRBD2. The CDR3 consists of 15 residues. Germline V CDR1 and CDR2: SGHRS, YFSETQ. V lost 4 bases, J lost 0 bases, and 5 bases stayed unmatched. The CDR3, as DNA: TGCGCCAGCAGCCTAAGCGGGGTGAGCACAGATACGCAGTATTTT. Protein: CASSLSGVSTDTQYF.

This chain links TRBV19 with TRBJ2-6, with D tentatively TRBD2 (5 bases). Germline CDR1 LNHDA, CDR2 SQIVND (reference sequence). V lost 5 bases and J lost 4, with 24 bases in between. This CDR3 region has 19 residues. DNA for the CDR3: TGTGCCAGTAGTTACATATATCGGACTCCTCACGCCGGGGCCAACGTCCTGACTTTC. This translates into CASSYIYRTPHAGANVLTF.

This chain connects TRBV5-6 to TRBJ2-7, with D possibly matching TRBD2 (5 bases). Trimming pared 0 bases from V and 7 bases from J, leaving 5 bases between. Germline V gene sequence: CDR1 SGHDT, CDR2 YYEEEE. The CDR3 spans 11 residues. The DNA for the CDR3 is TGTGCCAGCAGCTTGGGCGGGGAGCAGTACTTC. Translating gives CASSLGGEQYF.

A single count supports this clone. The gene calls are TRBV3-1 (or the pseudogene TRBV3-2) and TRBJ2-5; 13 bases line up with TRBD2. With V trimmed by 4 bases and J by 2 bases, 7 bases remained unmatched. The germline V gene has CDR1 LGHDT and CDR2 YNNKEL (reference sequence). This CDR3 comprises 17 residues. CDR3 region: CASSPLTSGGPQETQYF. In DNA form, the CDR3 reads TGTGCCAGCAGCCCCCTGACTAGCGGGGGGCCTCAAGAGACCCAGTACTTC.

This chain links TRBV6-6 with TRBJ2-1, with 8 bases fitting TRBD1. Germline CDR1 MNHNY, CDR2 SVGAGI (reference sequence). The CDR3 covers 12 residues. Germline trimming cut 8 bases from V and 4 bases from J; bases unmatched to any gene: 1. The DNA for the CDR3 is TGTGCCAGCCAGGGGGCTTACAATGAGCAGTTCTTC. Translation: CASQGAYNEQFF.

The chain carries TRBV12-3 or TRBV12-4 and TRBJ1-2; no definite D call. V gave up 3 bases and J gave up 4 bases, with 9 bases separating them. The CDR3 sequence is 13 residues long. The CDR3 coding sequence is TGTGCCAGCAGTTTCATGGGTCCCTATGGCTACACCTTC. Translation: CASSFMGPYGYTF.

This clone occurred a few times. The CDR3 bases are TGTGCCAGCAAATACACAGGGTCGCTACACGAGCAGTACTTC. Translation: CASKYTGSLHEQYF. V and J are TRBV5-8 and TRBJ2-7; D is perhaps TRBD1 (6 bases). Germline lookup yields CDR1 SGHTS and CDR2 YDEGEE. Trimming took off 6 bases at V and 5 bases at J, with 18 bases between the two ends. This CDR3 has 14 amino acids.

The chain joins TRBV10-3 to TRBJ2-2, with a possible D match to TRBD2 (5 bases). Per the germline V gene, CDR1 is ENHRY and CDR2 is SYGVKD. Between the trimmed V and J ends, which lost 4 bases and 1 base, there was a span of 7 bases. The CDR3 runs 14 residues. The CDR3 protein is CAISGTENTGELFF. Here the CDR3 DNA reads TGTGCCATCAGTGGGACTGAGAACACCGGGGAGCTGTTTTTT.